A single sample gave rise to the 15 T cell receptor beta chains below, sequenced in a study of shared clonotypes between healthy human individuals (dated by TCRdb to the early 2020s). Receptor libraries were prepared by the immunoSEQ multiplex PCR assay. Not all clones reach the TCRdb copy of this immuneACCESS table, which keeps in-frame sequences only. Checked studies attribute under half of the gap to unresolved V genes and leave the rest unexplained. In all, the sample holds some 500,000 clones, and 79% of those were seen once. Approximately 12% of the sample is held by the ten biggest clonotypes. The source material was PBMCs. The source is a woman in her forties in good health. Some clones in this sample may be carry-over from other donors' samples.

This clone has only one observation. Compared with germline, one end of the junction differs, possibly owing to a read error. Different DNA sequences within this sample yield the same CDR3. V gene TRBV5-1 combines with J gene TRBJ1-1, with a possible D match to TRBD1 (6 bases). Germline CDR1 reads SGHRS; CDR2 reads YFSETQ. The CDR3 is 15 amino acids. CDR3 sequence reads: CASSLQGFMNTEAFF. DNA for the CDR3: TGCGCCAGCAGTCTCCAGGGGTTTATGAACACTGAAGCTTTTTTT.

The J gene is TRBJ1-3, the V gene TRBV6-5; no clear D gene. In germline, CDR1 is MNHEY, CDR2 SVGAGI. CDR3 size: 14 residues. Trimming stripped 2 bases from V and 1 base from J, with 6 bases between. The CDR3 nucleotides are TGTGCCAGCAGTTACCTGGGATCTGGAAACACCATATATTTT. The encoded protein is CASSYLGSGNTIYF.

This clone has just a few counts. The V and J genes are TRBV10-2 and TRBJ2-1; 8 nucleotides agree with TRBD1. Germline trimming cut 5 bases from V and 12 bases from J; bases unmatched to any gene: 9. The germline CDR1 and CDR2 sequences are WSHSY and SAAADI. The CDR3 is 13 residues long. CDR3 amino acids: CASSTGQGVSQFF. The CDR3 nucleotides read TGCGCCAGCAGTACAGGACAGGGAGTCTCGCAGTTCTTC.

CDR3: CASGLGTTVSRYNEQFF. The DNA of the CDR3 is TGTGCTAGTGGTTTGGGGACGACGGTTTCCCGCTATAATGAGCAGTTCTTC. The chain employs TRBV12-5 and TRBJ2-1; D unclear. The ends were cut back, 1 base at V and 7 bases at J, with 20 bases in the middle. Germline loops: CDR1 LGHNT, CDR2 FRNRAP. The length of the CDR3 is 17 residues.

The J gene is TRBJ1-1, the V gene TRBV6-5, with 9 positions matching TRBD1. After removal of 8 bases from V and 0 bases from J, the junction contained 7 bases not matched to a gene. Germline V gene data show CDR1 as MNHEY and CDR2 as SVGAGI. There are 15 residues in the CDR3. The CDR3 nucleotides are TGTGCCAGCTCGGACGGGACAGGGTTGAACACTGAAGCTTTCTTT. As protein: CASSDGTGLNTEAFF.

The chain has TRBV11-2 and TRBJ2-4, with TRBD2 matching over 10 bases. Germline loops: CDR1 SGHAT, CDR2 FQNNGV. After removal of 2 bases from V and 3 bases from J, the junction contained 4 bases not matched to a gene. There are 16 residues in the CDR3. The CDR3 here is CASSLQREGVKNIQYF. CDR3 bases: TGTGCCAGCAGCTTACAGCGGGAGGGCGTCAAAAACATTCAGTACTTC. The full variable domain, its missing parts supplied by reference TRBV11-2 and TRBJ2-4, is EAGVAQSPRYKIIEKRQSVAFWCNPISGHATLYWYQQILGQGPKLLIQFQNNGVVDDSQLPKDRFSAERLKGVDSTLKIQPAKLEDSAVYLCASSLQREGVKNIQYFGAGTRLSVL.

With regard to this clone: One base away lies a much larger clone, so this may be a sequencing read error. This sample includes further DNA sequences coding for the same CDR3. V usage is TRBV11-2 and J usage is TRBJ2-5, with unresolved D. Germline values: CDR1 SGHAT, CDR2 FQNNGV. The CDR3 spans 11 residues. The V end lost 6 bases, the J end lost 5 bases, and 7 bases lay between the germline ends. This chain's CDR3 is CASSLEETQYF. For the CDR3, the DNA is TGTGCCAGCAGTCTAGAGGAGACCCAGTACTTC.

The chain recombines TRBV29-1 with TRBJ2-3; D perhaps matches TRBD2 (8 bases). V lost 3 bases, J lost 6 bases, and 13 bases lay in between. Germline V gives CDR1 SQVTM, CDR2 ANQGSEA. This CDR3 has 13 amino acids. CDR3 region: CSVDTGGGDTQYF. For the CDR3, the DNA is TGCAGCGTTGATACGGGAGGGGGCGATACGCAGTATTTT.

The CDR3 loop reads CASSLLGGSGTYEQYF. As DNA, the CDR3 is TGTGCCAGCAGCTTGCTAGGTGGGAGTGGTACCTACGAGCAGTACTTC. V gene TRBV7-6 combines with J gene TRBJ2-7; possibly TRBD2 for D (5 bases). Trimming pared 3 bases from V and 2 bases from J, leaving 17 bases between. The germline V gene has CDR1 SGHVS and CDR2 FNYEAQ. This CDR3 is built from 16 residues.

The chain is built from TRBV7-8 and TRBJ2-1; 13 bases are shared with TRBD2. V gave up 1 base and J gave up 0 bases; unmatched junction bases: 9. Germline V gives CDR1 SGHVS, CDR2 FQNEAQ. This CDR3 is 20 amino acids long. The CDR3 loop reads CASSLVPRLAGGNSYNEQFF. The CDR3 DNA is TGTGCCAGCAGCTTAGTCCCGAGACTAGCGGGAGGTAACTCCTACAATGAGCAGTTCTTC.

V gene TRBV28 combines with J gene TRBJ2-5; D unresolved. The last part of the DNA fits TRBJ2-7 better; the J call may be wrong. Germline CDR1 reads MDHEN; CDR2 reads SYDVKM. This CDR3 is built from 12 residues. The CDR3 coding sequence is TGTGCCAGCAGTGTCAGCTCCTACGAGCAGTACTTC. Residues: CASSVSSYEQYF.

The gene calls are TRBV2 and TRBJ2-7; 7 bases match TRBD1. The CDR3 is made up of 14 amino acids. Germline assignment: CDR1 SNHLY and CDR2 FYNNEI. After removal of 5 bases from V and 6 bases from J, the junction contained 10 bases not matched to a gene. CDR3 sequence: CASSPFRQGREQYF. DNA of the CDR3: TGTGCCAGCAGTCCTTTCAGACAGGGTCGCGAGCAGTACTTC.

The chain is built from TRBV30 and TRBJ1-4; no reliable D call. V dropped 1 base and J dropped 0 bases, with 12 bases sitting between them. Germline loops: CDR1 GTSNPN, CDR2 SVGIG (reference sequence). This CDR3 is 16 amino acids long. As DNA, the CDR3 is TGTGCCTGGAGTGGCTTCCCCCAGTCAACTAATGAAAAACTGTTTTTT. This translates into CAWSGFPQSTNEKLFF.

Concerning this clone: Different DNA sequences within this sample yield the same CDR3. V is TRBV7-2 and J is TRBJ2-7; D assignment may be TRBD1 or TRBD2 (5 bases each). This CDR3 is built from 13 residues. Germline values: CDR1 SGHTA, CDR2 FQGNSA. The germline V and J ends were trimmed by 1 base and 7 bases, with 11 bases remaining between them. The CDR3: CASSLVGTGEQYF. The CDR3 nucleotides read TGTGCCAGCAGCTTAGTTGGGACGGGGGAGCAGTACTTC.

This chain links TRBV19 with TRBJ2-7; 7 bases align to TRBD2. Germline trimming cut 3 bases from V and 3 bases from J; bases unmatched to any gene: 8. This CDR3 is built from 15 residues. Germline CDR1 and CDR2: LNHDA and SQIVND (reference sequence). CDR3 sequence: CASSIGLGGGYEQYF. For the CDR3, the DNA is TGTGCCAGTAGTATTGGATTAGGCGGGGGCTACGAGCAGTACTTC.